The 17 T cell receptor beta chains reported below all come from one sample, sequenced in a study of blood T cell repertoires in COVID-19. Sequencing used immunoSEQ multiplex PCR; TCRdb keeps in-frame clones, though not all of them. Of about 74,000 clones listed, roughly nine tenths are singletons. Sequenced input: peripheral blood. These TCRs come from a human donor in a cohort sampled during active COVID-19.

This chain uses TRBV5-6 with TRBJ2-5; D perhaps matches TRBD1 (6 bases). Germline V gene sequence: CDR1 SGHDT, CDR2 YYEEEE. Trimming stripped 4 bases from V and 1 base from J, with 11 bases between. The CDR3 runs to 14 residues. The chain's CDR3 is CASSPMDSQETQYF. The CDR3 nucleotides read TGTGCCAGCAGCCCGATGGACAGCCAAGAGACCCAGTACTTC.

The chain employs TRBV4-1 and TRBJ2-3; TRBD2 aligns across 9 bases. The CDR3 loop spans 16 amino acids. The junction had 4 bases not matched to a gene; V was cut back by 0 bases and J by 3 bases. Germline V gene data show CDR1 as MGHRA and CDR2 as YSYEKL. As DNA, the CDR3 is TGCGCCAGCAGCCAAGATAGCGGGAGAGGGACAGATACGCAGTATTTT. This encodes CASSQDSGRGTDTQYF.

The rearrangement links TRBV6-1 to TRBJ1-2; 8 nucleotides align to TRBD1. Germline CDR1 MNHNS, CDR2 SASEGT. The CDR3 has 14 residues. V gave up 1 base and J gave up 8 bases; unmatched junction bases: 6. In DNA form, the CDR3 reads TGTGCCAGCAGTGAAGGAACAGGGGGATGGGGCTACACCTTC. Translating it yields CASSEGTGGWGYTF.

V is TRBV7-2 and J is TRBJ2-3; maybe TRBD2 (6 bases). The germline CDR1 and CDR2 sequences are SGHTA and FQGNSA. V was shortened by 4 bases and J by 2 bases, with 19 bases between the two germline ends. The CDR3 contains 17 residues. CDR3 DNA: TGTGCCAGCAGCTCAAGCAGGGACTGGGAATACACAGATACGCAGTATTTT. Translated: CASSSSRDWEYTDTQYF.

About this clone itself: The junction departs from the called germline gene at one end, perhaps through a read error. This sequence joins TRBV2 and TRBJ2-1, with 8 bases matching TRBD2. The CDR3 contains 14 residues. The germline gives CDR1 SNHLY, CDR2 FYNNEI. The CDR3 region has the DNA TGTGCCAGCAGGGAAGCGGGAGAGGGCAATGAGCAGTTCTTC. Its translation is CASREAGEGNEQFF.

The chain uses TRBV6-6 and TRBJ2-2; 12 bases align to TRBD2. Trimming took 4 bases from V and 5 from J; bases not matched to a gene: 5. The CDR3 sequence is 16 residues long. Germline V CDR1 and CDR2: MNHNY, SVGAGI (reference sequence). CDR3 amino acids: CASSSPSGRATGELFF. CDR3 sequence (DNA): TGTGCCAGCAGTTCCCCTAGCGGGAGGGCGACCGGGGAGCTGTTTTTT.

The count of this clone is one. The CDR3 sequence is CASSLSGSGTDTQYF. The CDR3 nucleotides are TGTGCCAGCAGCCTTAGCGGGAGTGGGACAGATACGCAGTATTTT. J is TRBJ2-3 and V is TRBV7-6, with TRBD2 matching 9 bases. This CDR3 spans 15 amino acids. Germline CDR1 reads SGHVS; CDR2 reads FNYEAQ. J was trimmed by 3 bases and V by 5 bases; bases with no gene match: 6.

With respect to this clone: Within the sample, other DNA sequences also encode this same CDR3. The gene calls are TRBV9 and TRBJ1-6; D is undetermined. Germline CDR1 is SGDLS and CDR2 is YYNGEE. V was shortened by 2 bases and J by 0 bases, with 3 bases between the two germline ends. The CDR3 totals 14 residues. In nucleotides, the CDR3 is TGTGCCAGCAGCGTGAGCTCCTATAATTCACCCCTCCACTTT. Residues: CASSVSSYNSPLHF.

The chain has TRBV5-1 and TRBJ2-2; 7 nucleotides match TRBD1. From germline, CDR1 is SGHRS and CDR2 YFSETQ. The CDR3 sequence is 17 residues long. V shed 4 bases, J shed 0 bases, and the junction held 9 bases outside the gene matches. The CDR3 DNA is TGCGCCAGCAGCCGAACTTACAGGGGCGCGAACACCGGGGAGCTGTTTTTT. It codes for CASSRTYRGANTGELFF.

This rearrangement joins TRBV2 to TRBJ2-1; 10 nucleotides line up with TRBD1. The germline V gene encodes CDR1 SNHLY and CDR2 FYNNEI. CDR3 size: 14 residues. J gave up 8 bases and V 10 bases, and 11 bases lay outside the gene matches. CDR3 amino acids: CAILRQGARDEQFF. In DNA, the CDR3 is TGTGCCATCCTAAGACAGGGGGCGCGGGATGAGCAGTTCTTC. The variable domain in full, with the rest retrieved from reference TRBV2 and TRBJ2-1, is EPEVTQTPSHQVTQMGQEVILRCVPISNHLYFYWYRQILGQKVEFLVSFYNNEISEKSEIFDDQFSVERPDGSNFTLKIRSTKLEDSAMYFCAILRQGARDEQFFGPGTRLTVL.

This chain's CDR3 is CATSDLGGVAGELFF. DNA of the CDR3: TGTGCCACCAGTGATCTGGGAGGAGTCGCCGGGGAGCTGTTTTTT. J is TRBJ2-2 and V is TRBV24-1, with D possibly TRBD2 on 6 matching bases. Germline values: CDR1 KGHDR, CDR2 SFDVKD. Trimming pared 3 bases from V and 6 bases from J, leaving 13 bases between. The CDR3 is 15 residues long.

The genes are TRBV29-1 and TRBJ1-1; TRBD1 matches at 7 bases. CDR1 SQVTM and CDR2 ANQGSEA come from the germline V gene. The CDR3 sequence is 12 residues long. Trimming at V came to 7 bases and at J to 3 bases, leaving 5 bases not matched to a gene. The CDR3 region has the DNA TGCAGCGGGTATCAGGGGGACACTGAAGCTTTCTTT. Translating gives CSGYQGDTEAFF.

The chain carries TRBV7-9 and TRBJ2-1; 7 bases align to TRBD2. Germline V lookup: CDR1 SEHNR, CDR2 FQNEAQ (reference sequence). V shed 5 bases, J shed 6 bases, and the junction held 16 bases outside the gene matches. This CDR3 comprises 17 residues. The CDR3 coding sequence is TGTGCCAGCAGCCCCTTTGGGGGTGGCGGGAGAGGCAATGAGCAGTTCTTC. Protein product: CASSPFGGGGRGNEQFF.

The V and J genes are TRBV7-8 and TRBJ2-7, with TRBD2 matching over 12 bases. Trimming removed 5 bases from V and 2 bases from J; junction bases left unmatched: 7. This CDR3 region has 16 residues. Germline CDR1 SGHVS, CDR2 FQNEAQ. In nucleotides, the CDR3 is TGTGCCAGCAGCCCGACGACTAGCGGGAGTACCTACGAGCAGTACTTC. This gives the protein CASSPTTSGSTYEQYF. Together with reference TRBV7-8 and TRBJ2-7, the CDR3 gives the full variable domain: GAGVSQSPRYKVAKRGQDVALRCDPISGHVSLFWYQQALGQGPEFLTYFQNEAQLDKSGLPSDRFFAERPEGSVSTLKIQRTQQEDSAVYLCASSPTTSGSTYEQYFGPGTRLTVT.

This clone is classed as large. The chain links TRBV7-9 to TRBJ1-1; TRBD1 matches 10 bases. The V segment lost 9 bases and the J segment 4 bases; nucleotides outside the gene matches: 8. Germline V CDR1 and CDR2: SEHNR, FQNEAQ (reference sequence). The CDR3 has 14 amino acids. This CDR3 reads CASGTGVPSTEAFF. As DNA, the CDR3 is TGTGCCAGTGGGACAGGGGTCCCCAGCACTGAAGCTTTCTTT.

The chain links TRBV9 to TRBJ2-6, with a possible D match to TRBD2 (5 bases). Germline loops: CDR1 SGDLS, CDR2 YYNGEE. V shed 3 bases and J shed 0 bases, with 16 bases lying between them. The CDR3 contains 18 residues. The CDR3 reads CASSADSSQLSGANVLTF. CDR3 in DNA: TGTGCCAGCAGCGCGGACTCCAGCCAGCTCTCTGGGGCCAACGTCCTGACTTTC.

This chain uses TRBV23-1 with TRBJ2-7; 9 bases match TRBD2. TRBV23-1 is an ORF; its function is uncertain. With V trimmed by 6 bases and J by 5 bases, 17 bases remained unmatched. This CDR3 comprises 17 residues. Here the CDR3 DNA reads TGCGCCAGCAGCCCGATAAGGCGGGGGGGCGAGGTGGACGAGCAGTACTTC. Residues: CASSPIRRGGEVDEQYF.